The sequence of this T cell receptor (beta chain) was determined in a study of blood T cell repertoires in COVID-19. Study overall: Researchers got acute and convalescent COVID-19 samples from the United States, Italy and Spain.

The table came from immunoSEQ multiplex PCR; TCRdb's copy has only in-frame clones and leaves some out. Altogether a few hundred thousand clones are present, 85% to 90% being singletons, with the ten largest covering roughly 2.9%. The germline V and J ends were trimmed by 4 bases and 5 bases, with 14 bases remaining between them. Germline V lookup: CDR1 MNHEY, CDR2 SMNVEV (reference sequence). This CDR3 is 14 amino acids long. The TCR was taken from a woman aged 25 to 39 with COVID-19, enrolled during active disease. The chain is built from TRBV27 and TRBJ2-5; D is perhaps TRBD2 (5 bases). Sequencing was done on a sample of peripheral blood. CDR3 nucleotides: TGTGCCAGCAGTTCCGGGGAGTACGGGGAGACCCAGTACTTC. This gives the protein CASSSGEYGETQYF.